This TCR beta chain originates from a study of T-cell reconstitution after alpha-beta-depleted transplantation in children. This clonotype was seen repeatedly, ten times or more. During its preparation, the TCRbeta library received unique molecular identifiers. TCRdb re-analysed the PCR reads in MiXCR, keeping a single row per CDR3 protein. The table has 95,000 to 120,000 distinct CDR3 sequences, 5% to 8% seen once. The CDR3 contains 13 residues. The ends were cut back, 5 bases at V and 3 bases at J, with 14 bases in the middle. CDR1 DFQATT and CDR2 SNEGSKA come from the germline V gene (reference sequence).

The V and J genes are TRBV20-1 and TRBJ2-7, with a possible D match to TRBD2 (6 bases). The sample consisted of PBMCs, mostly from graft donor cells, taken 360 days after TCRalphabeta/CD19-depleted stem cell transplant. The source of this sequence is a male patient aged 2 to 10 who had a stem cell transplant for acute lymphoblastic leukemia, so the T cells may come from the graft donor. Written as DNA, the CDR3 is TGCAGTGCTTACCGGGACTTCTACTACGAGCAGTACTTC. Its translation is CSAYRDFYYEQYF.